The 29 T cell receptor beta chains listed next were all sequenced from one sample in a study of response to subunit inactivated influenza vaccine (dated by TCRdb to 2016 to 2019). Library method: RT-PCR. Sequencing used an Illumina HiSeq 2500. TCRdb passed the public sequencing reads through fastp at Q25 and MiXCR, retaining productive beta sequences. Each entry is one CDR3 protein sequence, shown with its most common DNA and genes. For this sample there are 300,000 to 350,000 distinct CDR3 sequences; 20% to 25% appear just once. Over 9% of the sample is in the top ten clones. The sample was PBMCs from blood, taken approximately 20 months after vaccination. Source of these receptors: a man aged 45-69 years who received an inactivated influenza vaccine. Donor details come from another sample of the same person, matched by shared clones.

This clonotype was observed a handful of times. The chain has TRBV9 and TRBJ1-3; 8 nucleotides agree with TRBD1. The CDR3 covers 17 residues. The V segment lost 4 bases and the J segment 0 bases; nucleotides outside the gene matches: 9. Germline CDR1 is SGDLS and CDR2 is YYNGEE. Written as DNA, the CDR3 is TGTGCCAGCAGCACTGGACAGGGAGGCCTCTCTGGAAACACCATATATTTT. Translated: CASSTGQGGLSGNTIYF.

The chain couples TRBV15 to TRBJ2-5; D is undetermined. Looked up from germline, CDR1 is LNHNV and CDR2 is YYDKDF (reference sequence). V was pared by 1 base and J by 1 base, with 10 bases between. The CDR3 has 15 residues. The CDR3 loop reads CATSRGRTAQETQYF. The DNA of the CDR3 is TGTGCCACCAGCAGAGGGAGAACAGCCCAAGAGACCCAGTACTTC.

The chain combines TRBV28 with TRBJ1-1; D remains unclear. The V end was cut by 3 bases, the J end by 5 bases, with 7 bases between. The CDR3 consists of 12 residues. CDR1 MDHEN and CDR2 SYDVKM come from the germline V gene. CDR3 coding DNA: TGTGCCAGCAGTTTTCTTCCGACTGAAGCTTTCTTT. Translated, it gives CASSFLPTEAFF.

The CDR3 loop is CASTWGGQFTDTQYF. In DNA form, the CDR3 reads TGTGCCAGCACCTGGGGGGGACAGTTCACAGATACGCAGTATTTT. The rearrangement uses TRBV9 and TRBJ2-3, with D perhaps TRBD1 or TRBD2 (7 bases each). The CDR3 extends over 15 amino acids. V was clipped by 6 bases and J by 2 bases, with 16 bases between them. In germline, CDR1 is SGDLS, CDR2 YYNGEE.

The genes are TRBV9 and TRBJ2-2, with 9 bases identical to TRBD1. This CDR3 has 16 residues. Germline V gene lookup returns CDR1 SGDLS and CDR2 YYNGEE. With 3 bases clipped from V and 4 bases from J, the junction kept 7 bases outside the gene matches. DNA of the CDR3: TGTGCCAGCAGCGGCCCTGACAGGGGGGTCACCGGGGAGCTGTTTTTT. This encodes CASSGPDRGVTGELFF.

The J gene is TRBJ1-2, the V gene TRBV5-1; D is ambiguous. Trimming removed 3 bases from V and 4 bases from J, with 16 bases in between. The CDR3 spans 15 residues. The germline V gene encodes CDR1 SGHRS and CDR2 YFSETQ. The CDR3 DNA is TGCGCCAGCAGCTCCCTGGTATTACCCTCCTATGGCTACACCTTC. It yields the protein CASSSLVLPSYGYTF.

This clonotype has a handful of counts. This chain uses TRBV20-1 with TRBJ1-5; no definite D call. V lost 2 bases and J lost 2, with 7 bases in between. The CDR3 has 13 amino acids. In germline, CDR1 is DFQATT, CDR2 SNEGSKA (reference sequence). The DNA of the CDR3 is TGCAGTGCTAGAATCCGGGGCAATCAGCCCCAGCATTTT. Its translation is CSARIRGNQPQHF.

This clonotype was observed a handful of times. The chain uses TRBV18 and TRBJ1-1; no clear D gene. Germline loops: CDR1 KGHSH, CDR2 LQKENI. V was pared by 3 bases and J by 4 bases, with 12 bases between. The CDR3 has 14 residues. CDR3 DNA sequence: TGTGCCAGCTCACCCGACCGTGCTGGCACTGAAGCTTTCTTT. This codes for CASSPDRAGTEAFF. Looking up the rest from reference TRBV18 and TRBJ1-1 gives the full variable domain: NAGVMQNPRHLVRRRGQEARLRCSPMKGHSHVYWYRQLPEEGLKFMVYLQKENIIDESGMPKERFSAEFPKEGPSILRIQQVVRGDSAAYFCASSPDRAGTEAFFGQGTRLTVV.

The chain employs TRBV5-1 and TRBJ2-2; either TRBD1 or TRBD2 may fit D (5 bases each). Trimming removed 4 bases at V and 1 base at J, with 11 bases between. The CDR3 covers 15 residues. Germline-derived CDR1 and CDR2 are SGHRS and YFSETQ. The CDR3 is CASSQGTLNTGELFF. The CDR3 DNA follows: TGCGCCAGCAGCCAAGGGACGCTGAACACCGGGGAGCTGTTTTTT.

This clonotype was found a few times. This rearrangement joins TRBV12-3 or TRBV12-4 to TRBJ2-1, with 13 positions matching TRBD2. CDR3 length: 17 amino acids. Trimming cost V 6 bases and J 9 bases; bases outside gene matches: 14. The chain's CDR3 is CASSRRTSGSRWGEQFF. The CDR3, as DNA: TGTGCCAGCAGCCGACGGACTAGCGGGAGCCGGTGGGGTGAGCAGTTCTTC.

This clonotype was seen repeatedly, ten times or more. The V and J genes are TRBV20-1 and TRBJ2-7; D may be TRBD1 (5 bases). From germline, CDR1 is DFQATT and CDR2 SNEGSKA (reference sequence). The CDR3 runs 15 residues. Trimming removed 3 bases at V and 1 base at J, with 16 bases between. In DNA form, the CDR3 reads TGCAGTGCTAGGGGCCGACAGCCTCGTTCCTACGAGCAGTACTTC. Protein sequence: CSARGRQPRSYEQYF.

The table lists this clonotype with many counts. The chain employs TRBV4-2 and TRBJ2-1; 11 positions match TRBD2. The CDR3 contains 20 residues. The V segment lost 0 bases and the J segment 5 bases; nucleotides outside the gene matches: 15. The germline V gene has CDR1 LGHNA and CDR2 YNFKEQ. The chain's CDR3 is CASSQDEELAGVFPDNEQFF. CDR3 nucleotide sequence: TGTGCCAGCAGCCAAGATGAGGAACTAGCGGGAGTTTTTCCCGACAATGAGCAGTTCTTC.

This chain joins TRBV2 and TRBJ1-4; D gene uncertain. The germline V gene has CDR1 SNHLY and CDR2 FYNNEI. Trimming left V 7 bases short and J 8 bases short, with 17 bases between. The CDR3 covers 14 residues. CDR3 protein: CASKRPLRGEKLFF. The CDR3 DNA sequence: TGTGCCAGCAAGAGGCCGCTCCGAGGGGAAAAACTGTTTTTT.

This clonotype was seen a few times. The chain employs TRBV7-2 and TRBJ1-6; D gene unclear. Germline V CDR1 and CDR2: SGHTA, FQGNSA. The CDR3 has 14 residues. Trimming left V 4 bases short and J 6 bases short, with 10 bases between. The CDR3 here is CASSSLRTNSPLHF. CDR3 nucleotides: TGTGCCAGCAGCTCCCTCAGAACTAATTCACCCCTCCACTTT. Drawing the rest from reference TRBV7-2 and TRBJ1-6, the complete variable domain is GAGVSQSPSNKVTEKGKDVELRCDPISGHTALYWYRQSLGQGLEFLIYFQGNSAPDKSGLPSDRFSAERTGGSVSTLTIQRTQQEDSAVYLCASSSLRTNSPLHFGNGTRLTVT.

This clonotype was seen many times. The gene calls are TRBV20-1 and TRBJ1-5; no firm D call. Germline V lookup: CDR1 DFQATT, CDR2 SNEGSKA (reference sequence). The CDR3 sequence is 14 residues long. The V gene lost 3 bases and the J gene lost 1 base, with 10 bases spanning the gap. This CDR3 reads CSARKGNSNQPQHF. CDR3 DNA: TGCAGTGCTAGGAAGGGTAACAGCAATCAGCCCCAGCATTTT.

The sample holds a few counts of this clonotype. V and J are TRBV10-3 and TRBJ1-3; 7 nucleotides match TRBD1. The CDR3 is 13 amino acids. V trimming: 9 bases; J trimming: 5 bases; junction bases outside the gene matches: 7. The germline gives CDR1 ENHRY, CDR2 SYGVKD. The chain's CDR3 is CAIGTGARNTIYF. DNA of the CDR3: TGTGCCATAGGAACAGGGGCGCGAAACACCATATATTTT.

V and J are TRBV10-3 and TRBJ2-5; D is unclear. Germline assignment: CDR1 ENHRY and CDR2 SYGVKD. V lost 2 bases and J 4 bases, leaving 5 bases between the germline ends. The CDR3 runs to 12 residues. This CDR3 reads CAISEVGETQYF. The CDR3 nucleotides are TGTGCCATCAGTGAGGTGGGAGAGACCCAGTACTTC.

This clonotype was counted only a few times. The rearrangement joins TRBV13 to TRBJ1-1; D possibly corresponds to TRBD1 (5 bases). Trimming took 5 bases from V and 3 from J, leaving 19 bases between them. Looked up from germline, CDR1 is PRHDT and CDR2 is FYEKMQ (reference sequence). The CDR3 is 16 amino acids. The CDR3 is CASSEPAGGWDTEAFF. The DNA of the CDR3 is TGTGCCAGCAGCGAGCCTGCGGGGGGTTGGGACACTGAAGCTTTCTTT.

This clonotype showed up just a few times. The chain couples TRBV20-1 to TRBJ2-4; no definite D call. The ends were cut back, 1 base at V and 9 bases at J, with 16 bases in the middle. Germline V CDR1 and CDR2: DFQATT, SNEGSKA (reference sequence). The length of the CDR3 is 14 residues. The CDR3: CSARGVFQDFIQYF. In nucleotides, the CDR3 is TGCAGTGCTAGAGGGGTTTTTCAGGATTTCATTCAGTACTTC.

This clonotype was counted between two and nine times. J is TRBJ1-2 and V is TRBV30; D is possibly TRBD1 (6 bases). CDR3 length equals 18 residues. The germline gives CDR1 GTSNPN, CDR2 SVGIG (reference sequence). Deletions cut 1 base from V and 2 bases from J, with 23 bases between. The CDR3 sequence is CAWSAVTGTNLHNYGYTF. The CDR3 DNA is TGTGCCTGGAGTGCCGTAACAGGGACCAACCTCCACAACTATGGCTACACCTTC.

This clonotype was counted only a few times. V is TRBV7-9 and J is TRBJ1-1, with 7 nucleotides matching TRBD1. Germline V gene lookup returns CDR1 SEHNR and CDR2 FQNEAQ (reference sequence). This CDR3 comprises 15 residues. J lost 3 bases, V lost 5 bases, and 9 bases had no gene match. CDR3 coding DNA: TGTGCCAGCAGCGCGGCAGGGGGAGTGGACACTGAAGCTTTCTTT. Translating it yields CASSAAGGVDTEAFF.

This chain connects TRBV12-3 or TRBV12-4 to TRBJ1-5; D uncertain. The CDR3 has 14 amino acids. V was shortened by 4 bases and J by 6 bases, with 13 bases between the two germline ends. CDR3 nucleotides: TGTGCCAGCAGTTCATTAGGGAATGGTCAGCCCCAGCATTTT. It specifies CASSSLGNGQPQHF.

This clonotype has just a few counts. The chain couples TRBV7-6 to TRBJ2-7; TRBD1 matches at 9 bases. This CDR3 is 12 amino acids long. The trim removed 5 bases at V and 7 bases at J, leaving 3 bases unmatched. Germline assignment: CDR1 SGHVS and CDR2 FNYEAQ. The CDR3 is CASSRTGVEQYF. The CDR3 DNA reads as TGTGCCAGCAGCCGGACAGGGGTTGAGCAGTACTTC. The entire variable domain, with the rest obtained from reference TRBV7-6 and TRBJ2-7, is as follows: GAGVSQSPRYKVTKRGQDVALRCDPISGHVSLYWYRQALGQGPEFLTYFNYEAQQDKSGLPNDRFSAERPEGSISTLTIQRTEQRDSAMYRCASSRTGVEQYFGPGTRLTVT.

The chain is built from TRBV20-1 and TRBJ2-7; 11 bases map to TRBD1. Germline CDR1 is DFQATT and CDR2 is SNEGSKA (reference sequence). CDR3 length equals 14 residues. V trimming: 6 bases; J trimming: 5 bases; junction bases outside the gene matches: 9. CDR3 DNA sequence: TGCAGTGCACTACCGGACAGGGGGCTAAACGAGCAGTACTTC. This translates into CSALPDRGLNEQYF.

V gene TRBV20-1 combines with J gene TRBJ1-5; unclear D gene. Germline lookup yields CDR1 DFQATT and CDR2 SNEGSKA (reference sequence). CDR3 length equals 11 residues. V was shortened by 4 bases and J by 4 bases, with 5 bases between the two germline ends. CDR3 nucleotide sequence: TGCAGTGCTACCAATAATCAGCCCCAGCATTTT. Translation: CSATNNQPQHF.

V usage is TRBV11-2 and J usage is TRBJ1-1; 12 positions match TRBD1. The CDR3 is 16 residues long. The V segment lost 10 bases and the J segment 5 bases; nucleotides outside the gene matches: 14. Germline loops: CDR1 SGHAT, CDR2 FQNNGV. The CDR3 DNA is TGTGCCACCAAACCCGGGACAGGGGGCTTGAGGACTGAAGCTTTCTTT. As protein: CATKPGTGGLRTEAFF.

This clonotype has a handful of counts. The chain employs TRBV28 and TRBJ2-7, with 12 nucleotides matching TRBD2. The CDR3 length is 15 residues. Germline CDR1 reads MDHEN; CDR2 reads SYDVKM. J was trimmed by 7 bases and V by 6 bases; bases with no gene match: 10. CDR3 loop: CASRLALAGGREQYF. CDR3 nucleotides: TGTGCCAGCAGGTTAGCTCTAGCGGGAGGGCGAGAGCAGTACTTC. The whole variable domain, remainder taken from reference TRBV28 and TRBJ2-7, is DVKVTQSSRYLVKRTGEKVFLECVQDMDHENMFWYRQDPGLGLRLIYFSYDVKMKEKGDIPEGYSVSREKKERFSLILESASTNQTSMYLCASRLALAGGREQYFGPGTRLTVT.

V gene TRBV20-1 combines with J gene TRBJ1-1, with 7 bases fitting TRBD1. V dropped 5 bases and J dropped 1; count of bases not matched to a gene: 4. In germline, CDR1 is DFQATT, CDR2 SNEGSKA (reference sequence). The CDR3 is made up of 13 amino acids. CDR3 nucleotide sequence: TGCAGTGCTCCTCGGACAGGGAACACTGAAGCTTTCTTT. This translates into CSAPRTGNTEAFF.

The chain has TRBV30 and TRBJ2-7; 8 bases are shared with TRBD1. The V gene's germline CDR1 is GTSNPN and CDR2 SVGIG (reference sequence). The CDR3 has 13 amino acids. V shed 0 bases and J 4 bases; nucleotides not matched to a gene: 2. In DNA, the CDR3 is TGTGCCTGGAGTGTTCAGGGGGCTTACGAGCAGTACTTC. It translates to CAWSVQGAYEQYF.